Listed here is a single TCR beta chain. The antigen is undetermined. The data were taken from a study of vaccination effects on CD4 cells after COVID-19. Study-wide background: The vaccine given was either BNT162b2 or mRNA-1273, in two doses. Study results and caveats: Relatively few convalescent patients took part in the study, which had no early post-infection timepoints.

The germline V gene encodes CDR1 SGHDT and CDR2 YYEEEE. This CDR3 region has 11 residues. Trimming took 2 bases from V and 7 from J, leaving 4 bases between them. With the ViraFEST assay, the study expanded antigen-specific CD4+ T cells using viral peptide pools, then sequenced them. Following 10 days of culture, CD4+ T cells were isolated. Nucleocapsid antibodies stayed negative before and after vaccination, showing no earlier SARS-CoV-2 infection. Researchers reported culturing a few million PBMC in each well, adding about 9.5 IU/ml IL-2 and about 9.5 ug/ml peptides. Cultures received IL-2 medium that replaced half the medium on days 3 and 7. The table came from immunoSEQ multiplex PCR; TCRdb's copy has only in-frame clones and leaves some out. The sample records fewer than 30,000 clones, approximately 83% being singletons.

The receptor was isolated from a human donor who received a COVID-19 vaccine. This rearrangement joins TRBV5-6 to TRBJ2-1; D is uncertain. The input for sequencing was CD4+ T cells from PBMCs cultured with HCoV-NL63 spike peptides, taken before COVID-19 vaccination. Here the CDR3 reads CASSFGNEQFF. As DNA, the CDR3 is TGTGCCAGCAGCTTTGGGAATGAGCAGTTCTTC. Full variable domain (missing parts from reference TRBV5-6 and TRBJ2-1): DAGVTQSPTHLIKTRGQQVTLRCSPKSGHDTVSWYQQALGQGPQFIFQYYEEEERQRGNFPDRFSGHQFPNYSSELNVNALLLGDSALYLCASSFGNEQFFGPGTRLTVL.